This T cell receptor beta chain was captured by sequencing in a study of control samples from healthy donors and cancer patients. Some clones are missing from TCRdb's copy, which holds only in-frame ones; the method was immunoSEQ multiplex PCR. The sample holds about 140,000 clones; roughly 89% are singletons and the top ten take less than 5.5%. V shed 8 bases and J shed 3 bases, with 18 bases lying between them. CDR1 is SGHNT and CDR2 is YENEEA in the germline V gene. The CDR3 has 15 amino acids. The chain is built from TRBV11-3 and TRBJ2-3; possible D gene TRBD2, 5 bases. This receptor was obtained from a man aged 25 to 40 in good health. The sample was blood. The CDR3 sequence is CASSHYPSGTDTQYF. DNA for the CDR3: TGTGCCAGCTCTCACTACCCCAGCGGTACAGATACGCAGTATTTT.